Described below is a single TCR beta chain sequence and its context. Its target is unknown. This sample was included in a study of cytomegalovirus exposure and HLA in healthy donors. V was trimmed by 5 bases and J by 0 bases, leaving 11 bases between them. This CDR3 is 14 amino acids long. The germline V gene has CDR1 LNHDA and CDR2 SQIVND (reference sequence). Primers for the PCR totalled 60 Vbeta and 13 Jbeta. TCRdb's copy holds only in-frame clones and misses some; the assay was immunoSEQ multiplex PCR. The profile shows roughly 98,000 clones, around 67% of them singletons. Study-wide findings and caveats: One variant, a missense change in DCLRE1C, was linked in a later analysis to TCR beta V- and J-gene trimming. At a 0.05 false discovery rate, a later analysis found some 18,000 TCR beta sequences to be associated with HLA alleles. Fewer N-insertions than the 666-donor mean were reportedly shown by an Asian-associated ancestry cluster in a later analysis.

The chain recombines TRBV19 with TRBJ2-7, with D tentatively TRBD2 (5 bases). Input material: PBMCs. The source of this sequence is a man aged 50 to 60 in good health and CMV-seronegative. Here the CDR3 reads CASSPRASSYEQYF. CDR3 nucleotide sequence: TGTGCCAGTAGTCCGCGGGCCAGCTCCTACGAGCAGTACTTC.